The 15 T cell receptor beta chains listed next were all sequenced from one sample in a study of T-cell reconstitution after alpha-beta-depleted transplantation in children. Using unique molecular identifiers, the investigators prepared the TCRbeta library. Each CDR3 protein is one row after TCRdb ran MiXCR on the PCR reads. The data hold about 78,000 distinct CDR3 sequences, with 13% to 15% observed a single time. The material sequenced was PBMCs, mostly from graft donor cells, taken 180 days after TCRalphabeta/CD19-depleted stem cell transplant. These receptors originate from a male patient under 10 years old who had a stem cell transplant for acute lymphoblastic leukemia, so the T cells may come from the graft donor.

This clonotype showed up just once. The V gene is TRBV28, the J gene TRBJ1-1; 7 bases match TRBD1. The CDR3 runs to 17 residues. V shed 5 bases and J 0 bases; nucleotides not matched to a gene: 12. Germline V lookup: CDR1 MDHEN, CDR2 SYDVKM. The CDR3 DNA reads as TGTGCCAGCAGTCCTCGGCGGACAGGTTTAGTGAACACTGAAGCTTTCTTT. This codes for CASSPRRTGLVNTEAFF.

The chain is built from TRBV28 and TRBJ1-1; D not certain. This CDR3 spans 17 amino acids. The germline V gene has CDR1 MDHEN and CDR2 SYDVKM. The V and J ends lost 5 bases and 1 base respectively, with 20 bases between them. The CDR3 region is CASSGGSQQVANTEAFF. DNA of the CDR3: TGTGCCAGCAGTGGTGGATCGCAGCAGGTGGCGAACACTGAAGCTTTCTTT. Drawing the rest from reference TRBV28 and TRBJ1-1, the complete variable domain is DVKVTQSSRYLVKRTGEKVFLECVQDMDHENMFWYRQDPGLGLRLIYFSYDVKMKEKGDIPEGYSVSREKKERFSLILESASTNQTSMYLCASSGGSQQVANTEAFFGQGTRLTVV.

Here the CDR3 DNA reads TGTGCCAGCAGTGAGGGGTGGGCTGAAGCTTTCTTT. It encodes CASSEGWAEAFF. The chain joins TRBV2 to TRBJ1-1, with no clear D. CDR1 is SNHLY and CDR2 is FYNNEI in the germline V gene. V was pared by 3 bases and J by 6 bases, with 8 bases between. The CDR3 runs to 12 residues.

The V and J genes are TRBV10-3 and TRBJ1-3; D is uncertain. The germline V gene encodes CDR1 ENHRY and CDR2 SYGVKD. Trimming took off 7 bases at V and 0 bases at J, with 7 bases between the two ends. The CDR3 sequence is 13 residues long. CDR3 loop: CAITRSSGNTIYF. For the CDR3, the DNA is TGTGCCATCACGAGGAGCTCTGGAAACACCATATATTTT.

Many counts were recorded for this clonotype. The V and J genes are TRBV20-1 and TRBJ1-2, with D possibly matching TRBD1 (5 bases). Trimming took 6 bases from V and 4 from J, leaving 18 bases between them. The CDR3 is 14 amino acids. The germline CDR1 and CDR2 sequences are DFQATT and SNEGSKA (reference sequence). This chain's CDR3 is CSAETREGFYGYTF. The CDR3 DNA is TGCAGTGCGGAGACCAGGGAGGGCTTCTATGGCTACACCTTC.

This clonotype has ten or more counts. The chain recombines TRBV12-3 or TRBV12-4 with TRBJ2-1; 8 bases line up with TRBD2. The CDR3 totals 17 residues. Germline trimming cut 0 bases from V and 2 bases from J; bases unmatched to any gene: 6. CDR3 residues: CASSLAQLAGPYNEQFF. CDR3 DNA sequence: TGTGCCAGCAGTTTAGCGCAGTTAGCGGGACCCTACAATGAGCAGTTCTTC.

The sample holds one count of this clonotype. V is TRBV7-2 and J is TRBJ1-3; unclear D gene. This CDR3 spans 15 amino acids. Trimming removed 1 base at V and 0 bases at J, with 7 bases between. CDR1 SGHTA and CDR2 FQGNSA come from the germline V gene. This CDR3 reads CASSLGVYSGNTIYF. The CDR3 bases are TGTGCCAGCAGCTTAGGCGTCTACTCTGGAAACACCATATATTTT.

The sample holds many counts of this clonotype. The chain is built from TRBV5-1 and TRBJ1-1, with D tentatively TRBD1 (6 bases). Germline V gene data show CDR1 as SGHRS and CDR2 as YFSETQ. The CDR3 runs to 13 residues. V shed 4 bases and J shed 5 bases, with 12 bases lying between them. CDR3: CASSGGWKTEAFF. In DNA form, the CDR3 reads TGCGCCAGCAGCGGGGGCTGGAAAACTGAAGCTTTCTTT.

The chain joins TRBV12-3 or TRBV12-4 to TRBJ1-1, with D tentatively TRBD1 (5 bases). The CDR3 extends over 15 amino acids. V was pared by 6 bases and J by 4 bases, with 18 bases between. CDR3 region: CASSSGGGTITEAFF. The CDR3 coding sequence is TGTGCCAGCAGCTCGGGGGGTGGGACCATCACTGAAGCTTTCTTT.

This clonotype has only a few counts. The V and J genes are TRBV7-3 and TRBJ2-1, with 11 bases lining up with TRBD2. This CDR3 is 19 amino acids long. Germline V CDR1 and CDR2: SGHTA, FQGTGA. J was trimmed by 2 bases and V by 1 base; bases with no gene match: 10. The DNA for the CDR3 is TGTGCCAGCAGCTTAATCCCCCTAGCGGGAGGACCCACCTACAATGAGCAGTTCTTC. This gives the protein CASSLIPLAGGPTYNEQFF.

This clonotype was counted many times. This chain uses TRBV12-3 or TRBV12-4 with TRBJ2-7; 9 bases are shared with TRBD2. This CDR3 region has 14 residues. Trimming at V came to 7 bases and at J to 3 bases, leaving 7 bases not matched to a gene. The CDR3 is CASTSSGKGYEQYF. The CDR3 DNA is TGTGCCAGCACCTCTAGCGGGAAGGGCTACGAGCAGTACTTC.

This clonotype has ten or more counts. CDR3 bases: TGCGCCAGCAGCCGAGACTGGACGGAAGCTTTCTTT. Translation gives CASSRDWTEAFF. The rearrangement joins TRBV4-1 to TRBJ1-1; D ambiguous. The CDR3 extends over 12 amino acids. In germline, CDR1 is MGHRA, CDR2 YSYEKL. V lost 4 bases and J 8 bases, leaving 11 bases between the germline ends.

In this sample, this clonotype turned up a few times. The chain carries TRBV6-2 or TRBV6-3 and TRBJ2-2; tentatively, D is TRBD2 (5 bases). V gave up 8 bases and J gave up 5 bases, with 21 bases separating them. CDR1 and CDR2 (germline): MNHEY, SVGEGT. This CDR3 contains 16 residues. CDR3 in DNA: TGTGCCAGCGGGTCTATGGCTCCACTAGTGACCGGGGAGCTGTTTTTT. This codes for CASGSMAPLVTGELFF.

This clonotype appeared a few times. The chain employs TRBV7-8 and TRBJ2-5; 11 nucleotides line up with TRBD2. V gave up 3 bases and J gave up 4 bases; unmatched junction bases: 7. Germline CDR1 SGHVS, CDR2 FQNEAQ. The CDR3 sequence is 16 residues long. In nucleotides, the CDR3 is TGTGCCAGCAGCTTTACTAGCGGGGGACGGGGAGAGACCCAGTACTTC. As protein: CASSFTSGGRGETQYF. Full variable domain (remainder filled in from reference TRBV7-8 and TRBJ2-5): GAGVSQSPRYKVAKRGQDVALRCDPISGHVSLFWYQQALGQGPEFLTYFQNEAQLDKSGLPSDRFFAERPEGSVSTLKIQRTQQEDSAVYLCASSFTSGGRGETQYFGPGTRLLVL.

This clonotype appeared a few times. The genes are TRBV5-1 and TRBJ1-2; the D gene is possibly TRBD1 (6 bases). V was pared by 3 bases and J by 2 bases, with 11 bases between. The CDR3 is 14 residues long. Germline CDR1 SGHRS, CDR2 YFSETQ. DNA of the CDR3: TGCGCCAGCAGCTCACGGACAGCGAACTATGGCTACACCTTC. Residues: CASSSRTANYGYTF. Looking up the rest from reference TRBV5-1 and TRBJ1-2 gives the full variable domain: KAGVTQTPRYLIKTRGQQVTLSCSPISGHRSVSWYQQTPGQGLQFLFEYFSETQRNKGNFPGRFSGRQFSNSRSEMNVSTLELGDSALYLCASSSRTANYGYTFGSGTRLTVV.